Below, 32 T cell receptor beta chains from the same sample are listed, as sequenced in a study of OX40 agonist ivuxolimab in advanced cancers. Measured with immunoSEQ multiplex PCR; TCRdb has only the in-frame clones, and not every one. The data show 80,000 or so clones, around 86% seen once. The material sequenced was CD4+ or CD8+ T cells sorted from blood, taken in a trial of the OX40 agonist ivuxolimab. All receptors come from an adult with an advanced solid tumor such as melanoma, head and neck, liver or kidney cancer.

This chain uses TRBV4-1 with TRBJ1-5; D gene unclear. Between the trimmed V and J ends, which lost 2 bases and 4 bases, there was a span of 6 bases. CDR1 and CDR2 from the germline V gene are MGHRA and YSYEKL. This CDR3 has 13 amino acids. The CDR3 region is CASSQNYNQPQHF. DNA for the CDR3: TGCGCCAGCAGCCAAAACTATAATCAGCCCCAGCATTTT.

This CDR3 reads CASSNPGLAGGTSYNEQFF. The CDR3 coding sequence is TGCGCCAGCAGCAACCCGGGACTAGCGGGGGGGACCTCCTACAATGAGCAGTTCTTC. The rearrangement uses TRBV10-2 and TRBJ2-1, with TRBD2 identical over 16 bases. Germline trimming cut 6 bases from V and 0 bases from J; bases unmatched to any gene: 8. The germline V gene has CDR1 WSHSY and CDR2 SAAADI. This CDR3 comprises 19 residues.

Written as DNA, the CDR3 is TGTGCCAGCAGTGAATCAAGGGGGTGGGCCGGAAACACCATATATTTT. The encoded protein is CASSESRGWAGNTIYF. V usage is TRBV25-1 and J usage is TRBJ1-3; maybe TRBD1 (6 bases). With 1 base removed from V and 4 bases from J, the gap between germline ends came to 14 bases. This CDR3 region has 16 residues. Looked up from germline, CDR1 is MGHDK and CDR2 is SYGVNS.

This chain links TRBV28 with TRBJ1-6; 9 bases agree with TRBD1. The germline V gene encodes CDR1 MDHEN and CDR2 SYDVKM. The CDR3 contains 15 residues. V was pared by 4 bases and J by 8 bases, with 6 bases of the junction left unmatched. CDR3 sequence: CASSSLDRGDSPLHF. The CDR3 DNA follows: TGTGCCAGCAGTTCCCTGGACAGGGGAGATTCACCCCTCCACTTT. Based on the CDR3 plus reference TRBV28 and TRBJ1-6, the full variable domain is DVKVTQSSRYLVKRTGEKVFLECVQDMDHENMFWYRQDPGLGLRLIYFSYDVKMKEKGDIPEGYSVSREKKERFSLILESASTNQTSMYLCASSSLDRGDSPLHFGNGTRLTVT.

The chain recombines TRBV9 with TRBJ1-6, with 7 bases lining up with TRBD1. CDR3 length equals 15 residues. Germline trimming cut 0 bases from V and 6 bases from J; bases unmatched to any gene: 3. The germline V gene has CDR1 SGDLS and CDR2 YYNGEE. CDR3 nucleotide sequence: TGTGCCAGCAGCGTAGGGAGGGGGCCTAATTCACCCCTCCACTTT. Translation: CASSVGRGPNSPLHF.

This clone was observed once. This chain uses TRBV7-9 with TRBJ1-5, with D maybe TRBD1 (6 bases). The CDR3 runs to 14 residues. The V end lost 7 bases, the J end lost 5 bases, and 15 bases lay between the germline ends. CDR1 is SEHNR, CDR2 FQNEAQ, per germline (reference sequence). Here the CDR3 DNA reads TGTGCCAGCAACAAACAGGGCTCCGATCAGCCCCAGCATTTT. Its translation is CASNKQGSDQPQHF. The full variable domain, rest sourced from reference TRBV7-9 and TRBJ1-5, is DTGVSQNPRHKITKRGQNVTFRCDPISEHNRLYWYRQTLGQGPEFLTYFQNEAQLEKSRLLSDRFSAERPKGSFSTLEIQRTEQGDSAMYLCASNKQGSDQPQHFGDGTRLSIL.

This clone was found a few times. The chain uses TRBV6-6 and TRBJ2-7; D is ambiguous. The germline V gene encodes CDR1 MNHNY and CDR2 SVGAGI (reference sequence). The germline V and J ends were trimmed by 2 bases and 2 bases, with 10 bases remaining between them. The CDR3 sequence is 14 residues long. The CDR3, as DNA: TGTGCCAGCAGTTACGGCTCTGTAGCCTACGAGCAGTACTTC. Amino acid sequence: CASSYGSVAYEQYF.

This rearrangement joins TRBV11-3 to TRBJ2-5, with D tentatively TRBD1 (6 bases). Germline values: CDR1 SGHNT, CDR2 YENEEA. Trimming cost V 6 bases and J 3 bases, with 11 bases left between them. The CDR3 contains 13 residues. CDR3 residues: CASRKQGKETQYF. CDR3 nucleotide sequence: TGTGCCAGCAGAAAACAGGGCAAAGAGACCCAGTACTTC.

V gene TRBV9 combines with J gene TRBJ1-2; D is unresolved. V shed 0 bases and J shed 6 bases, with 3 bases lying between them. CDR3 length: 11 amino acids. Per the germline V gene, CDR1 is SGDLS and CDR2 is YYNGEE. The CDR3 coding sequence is TGTGCCAGCAGCGTAGGCAATGGCTACACCTTC. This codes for CASSVGNGYTF.

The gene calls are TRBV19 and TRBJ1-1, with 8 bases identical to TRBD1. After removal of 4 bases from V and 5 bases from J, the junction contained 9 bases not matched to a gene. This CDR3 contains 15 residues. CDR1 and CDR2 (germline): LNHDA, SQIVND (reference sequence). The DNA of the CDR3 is TGTGCCAGTAGTACGCAGGGGGCCGTGTTGACTGAAGCTTTCTTT. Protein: CASSTQGAVLTEAFF.

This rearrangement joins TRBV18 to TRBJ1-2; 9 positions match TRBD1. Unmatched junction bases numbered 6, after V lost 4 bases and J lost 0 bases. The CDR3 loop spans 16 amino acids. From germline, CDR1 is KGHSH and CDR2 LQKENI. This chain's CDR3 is CASSQDRGGANYGYTF. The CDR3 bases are TGTGCCAGCTCACAGGACAGGGGAGGCGCTAACTATGGCTACACCTTC.

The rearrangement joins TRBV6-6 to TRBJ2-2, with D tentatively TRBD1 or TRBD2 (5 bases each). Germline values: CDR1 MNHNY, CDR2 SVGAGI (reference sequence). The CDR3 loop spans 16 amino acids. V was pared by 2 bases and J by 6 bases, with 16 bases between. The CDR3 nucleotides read TGTGCCAGCAGTTACGGGACCCCGAGAGGGTCCGGGGAGCTGTTTTTT. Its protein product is CASSYGTPRGSGELFF.

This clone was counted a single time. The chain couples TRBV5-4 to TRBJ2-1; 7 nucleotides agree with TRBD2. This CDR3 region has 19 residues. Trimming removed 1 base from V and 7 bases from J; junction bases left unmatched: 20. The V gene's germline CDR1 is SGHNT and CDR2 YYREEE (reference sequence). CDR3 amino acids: CASSLWAGVGGSRGNEQFF. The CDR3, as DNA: TGTGCCAGCAGCTTGTGGGCGGGAGTGGGGGGATCCAGAGGAAATGAGCAGTTCTTC. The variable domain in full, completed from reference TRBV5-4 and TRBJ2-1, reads ETGVTQSPTHLIKTRGQQVTLRCSSQSGHNTVSWYQQALGQGPQFIFQYYREEENGRGNFPPRFSGLQFPNYSSELNVNALELDDSALYLCASSLWAGVGGSRGNEQFFGPGTRLTVL.

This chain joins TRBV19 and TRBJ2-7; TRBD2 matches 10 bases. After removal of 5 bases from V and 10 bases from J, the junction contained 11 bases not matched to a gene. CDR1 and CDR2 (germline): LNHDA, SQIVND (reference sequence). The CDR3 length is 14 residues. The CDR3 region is CASSLGTSATAQYF. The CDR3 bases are TGTGCCAGTAGTTTGGGGACTAGCGCGACGGCACAGTACTTC.

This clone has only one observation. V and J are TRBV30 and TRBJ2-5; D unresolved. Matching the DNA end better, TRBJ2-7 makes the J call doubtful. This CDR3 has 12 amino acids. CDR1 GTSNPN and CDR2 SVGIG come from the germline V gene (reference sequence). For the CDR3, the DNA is TGTGCCTGGAGTGTGGACCGGTACGAGCAGTACTTC. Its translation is CAWSVDRYEQYF.

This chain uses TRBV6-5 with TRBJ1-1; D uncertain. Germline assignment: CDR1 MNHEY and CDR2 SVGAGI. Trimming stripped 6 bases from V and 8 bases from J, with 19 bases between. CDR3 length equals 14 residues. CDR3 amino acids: CASSSWRAALEAFF. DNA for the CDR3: TGTGCCAGCAGCTCGTGGCGCGCCGCTCTGGAAGCTTTCTTT.

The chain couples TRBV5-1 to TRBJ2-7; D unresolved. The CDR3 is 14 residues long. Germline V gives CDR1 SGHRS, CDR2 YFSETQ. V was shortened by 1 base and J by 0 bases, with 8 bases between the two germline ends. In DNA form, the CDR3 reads TGCGCCAGCAGCTTGAAAACTAACTCCTACGAGCAGTACTTC. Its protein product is CASSLKTNSYEQYF.

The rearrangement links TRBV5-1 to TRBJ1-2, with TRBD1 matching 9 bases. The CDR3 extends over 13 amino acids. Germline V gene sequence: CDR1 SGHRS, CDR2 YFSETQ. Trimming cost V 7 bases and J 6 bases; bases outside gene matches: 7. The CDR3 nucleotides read TGCGCCAGCGGGACAGGGATAGGGAATGGCTACACCTTC. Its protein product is CASGTGIGNGYTF.

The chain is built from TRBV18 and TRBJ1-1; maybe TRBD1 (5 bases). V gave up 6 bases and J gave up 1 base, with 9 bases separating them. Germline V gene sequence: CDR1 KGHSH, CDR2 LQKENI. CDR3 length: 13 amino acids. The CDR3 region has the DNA TGTGCCAGCTCGTCGACAGAGAACACTGAAGCTTTCTTT. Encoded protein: CASSSTENTEAFF.

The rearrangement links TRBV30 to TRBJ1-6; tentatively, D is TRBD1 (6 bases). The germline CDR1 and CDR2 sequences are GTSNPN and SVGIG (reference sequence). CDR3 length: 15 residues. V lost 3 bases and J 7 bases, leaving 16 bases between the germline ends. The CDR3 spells CAWSPSDRRNSPLHF. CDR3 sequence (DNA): TGTGCCTGGAGCCCTAGTGACAGGAGGAATTCACCCCTCCACTTT.

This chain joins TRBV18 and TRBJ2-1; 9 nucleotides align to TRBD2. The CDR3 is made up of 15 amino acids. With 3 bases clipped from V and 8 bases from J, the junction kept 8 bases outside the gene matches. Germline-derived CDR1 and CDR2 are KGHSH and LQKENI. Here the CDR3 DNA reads TGTGCCAGCTCACCCGCAGGACTAGCGACCGATGAGCAGTTCTTC. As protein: CASSPAGLATDEQFF.

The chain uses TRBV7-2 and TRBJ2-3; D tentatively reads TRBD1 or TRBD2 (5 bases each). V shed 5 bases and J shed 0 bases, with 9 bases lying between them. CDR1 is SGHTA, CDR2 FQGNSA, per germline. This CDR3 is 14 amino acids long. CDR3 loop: CASSPGASTDTQYF. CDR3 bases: TGTGCCAGCAGCCCCGGGGCTAGCACAGATACGCAGTATTTT.

The CDR3 is CASVGQGARQETQYF. The CDR3 nucleotides are TGTGCCAGCGTGGGGCAGGGGGCCCGACAAGAGACCCAGTACTTC. This chain connects TRBV2 to TRBJ2-5, with 8 nucleotides matching TRBD1. CDR1 and CDR2 (germline): SNHLY, FYNNEI. J lost 2 bases, V lost 8 bases, and 10 bases had no gene match. The CDR3 has 15 amino acids.

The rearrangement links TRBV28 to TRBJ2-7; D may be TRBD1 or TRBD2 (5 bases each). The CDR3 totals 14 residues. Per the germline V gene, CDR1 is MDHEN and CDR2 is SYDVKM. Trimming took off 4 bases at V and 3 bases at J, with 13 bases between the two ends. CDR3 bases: TGTGCCAGCAGTTCCGGGGACGGAATCTACGAGCAGTACGTC. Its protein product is CASSSGDGIYEQYV.

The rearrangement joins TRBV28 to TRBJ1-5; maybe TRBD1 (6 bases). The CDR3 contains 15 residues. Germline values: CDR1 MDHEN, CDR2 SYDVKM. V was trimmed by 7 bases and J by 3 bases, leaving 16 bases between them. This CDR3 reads CASNPRGQSNQPQHF. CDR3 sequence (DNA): TGTGCCAGCAACCCCCGAGGACAGTCCAATCAGCCCCAGCATTTT.

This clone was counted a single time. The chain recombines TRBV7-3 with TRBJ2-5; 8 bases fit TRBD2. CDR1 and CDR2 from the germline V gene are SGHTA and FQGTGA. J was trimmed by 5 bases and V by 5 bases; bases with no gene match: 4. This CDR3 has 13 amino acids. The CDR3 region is CASSPGGRETQYF. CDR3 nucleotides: TGTGCCAGCAGCCCGGGAGGGAGGGAGACCCAGTACTTC.

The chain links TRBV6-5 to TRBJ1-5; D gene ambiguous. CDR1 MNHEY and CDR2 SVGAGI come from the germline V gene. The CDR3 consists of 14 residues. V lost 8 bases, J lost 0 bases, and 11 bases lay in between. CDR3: CASRAVDSNQPQHF. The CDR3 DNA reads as TGTGCCAGCCGGGCCGTCGATAGCAATCAGCCCCAGCATTTT.

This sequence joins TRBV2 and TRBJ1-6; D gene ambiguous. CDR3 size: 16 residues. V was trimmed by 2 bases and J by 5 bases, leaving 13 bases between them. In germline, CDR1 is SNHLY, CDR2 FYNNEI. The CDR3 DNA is TGTGCCAGCAGTGAATACAGATTCAAGAATAATTCACCCCTCCACTTT. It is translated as CASSEYRFKNNSPLHF.

CDR3 nucleotides: TGTGCCAGCAGCTTAGCGCTGGGAAAGAACACTGAAGCTTTCTTT. Amino acid sequence: CASSLALGKNTEAFF. This rearrangement joins TRBV7-9 to TRBJ1-1; D uncertain. In germline, CDR1 is SEHNR, CDR2 FQNEAQ (reference sequence). V lost 0 bases, J lost 1 base, and 9 bases lay in between. CDR3 length: 15 residues. The whole variable domain, remainder taken from reference TRBV7-9 and TRBJ1-1, is DTGVSQNPRHKITKRGQNVTFRCDPISEHNRLYWYRQTLGQGPEFLTYFQNEAQLEKSRLLSDRFSAERPKGSFSTLEIQRTEQGDSAMYLCASSLALGKNTEAFFGQGTRLTVV.

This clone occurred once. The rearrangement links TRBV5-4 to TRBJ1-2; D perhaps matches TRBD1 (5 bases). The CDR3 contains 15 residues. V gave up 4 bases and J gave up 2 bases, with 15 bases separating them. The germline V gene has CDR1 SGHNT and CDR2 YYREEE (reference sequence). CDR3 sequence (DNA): TGTGCCAGCAGCCACCAGACAGCTCCCAACTATGGCTACACCTTC. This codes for CASSHQTAPNYGYTF.

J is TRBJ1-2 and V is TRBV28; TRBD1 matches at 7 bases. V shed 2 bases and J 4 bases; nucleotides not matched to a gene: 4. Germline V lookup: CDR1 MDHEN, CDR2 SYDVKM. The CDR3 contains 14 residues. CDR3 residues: CASSLRGLAYGYTF. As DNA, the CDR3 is TGTGCCAGCAGTTTAAGGGGGCTTGCCTATGGCTACACCTTC.

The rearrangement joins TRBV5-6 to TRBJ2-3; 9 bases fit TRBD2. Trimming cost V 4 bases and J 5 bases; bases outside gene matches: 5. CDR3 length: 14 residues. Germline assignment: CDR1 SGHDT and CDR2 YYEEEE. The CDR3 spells CASSQGLAEDTQYF. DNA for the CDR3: TGTGCCAGCAGCCAGGGACTAGCTGAAGATACGCAGTATTTT.